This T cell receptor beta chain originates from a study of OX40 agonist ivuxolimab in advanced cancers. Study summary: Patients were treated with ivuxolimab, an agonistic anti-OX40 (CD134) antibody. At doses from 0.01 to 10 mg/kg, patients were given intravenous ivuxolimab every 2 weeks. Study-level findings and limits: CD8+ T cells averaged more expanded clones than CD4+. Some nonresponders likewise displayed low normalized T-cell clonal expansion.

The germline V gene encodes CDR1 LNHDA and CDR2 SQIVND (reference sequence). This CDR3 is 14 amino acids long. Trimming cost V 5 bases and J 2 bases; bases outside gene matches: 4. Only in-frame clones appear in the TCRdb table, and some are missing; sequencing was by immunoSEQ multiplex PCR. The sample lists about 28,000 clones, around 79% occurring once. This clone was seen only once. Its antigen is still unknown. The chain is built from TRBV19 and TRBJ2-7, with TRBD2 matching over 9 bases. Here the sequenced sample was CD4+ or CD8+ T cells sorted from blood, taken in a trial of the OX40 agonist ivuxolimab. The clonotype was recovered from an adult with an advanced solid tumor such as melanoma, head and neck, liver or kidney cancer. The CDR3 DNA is TGTGCCAGTAGTGCCGTAGCGGGAGCCTACGAGCAGTACTTC. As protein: CASSAVAGAYEQYF. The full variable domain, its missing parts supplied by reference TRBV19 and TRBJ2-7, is DGGITQSPKYLFRKEGQNVTLSCEQNLNHDAMYWYRQDPGQGLRLIYYSQIVNDFQKGDIAEGYSVSREKKESFPLTVTSAQKNPTAFYLCASSAVAGAYEQYFGPGTRLTVT.